This is a list of T cell receptor beta chains from one sample in a study of Ad26.COV2.S vaccination and SARS-CoV-2 variants. Generated by immunoSEQ multiplex PCR, the TCRdb table keeps only in-frame clones and is missing some. The sample records 380,000 or so clones, around 90% being singletons. The specimen comprised peripheral blood, sampled in a trial of Ad26.COV2.S vaccine versus placebo. The source is a person between 18 and 60 years old who received the Ad26.COV2.S COVID-19 vaccine or a placebo. Each CDR3 is given with its conserved first and last residue. Each record gives: V gene, clone size, D gene, J gene, CDR3 DNA, CDR3 protein. The D gene is left open where the match is weak. Clone sizes are given selectively: once, few, many, or a class where the clone is expanded.

V: TRBV5-1; size: few; D: TRBD2; J: TRBJ2-1; DNA: TGCGCCAGCAGCTTGACTAGCGGGGAGGCTTACAATGAGCAGTTCTTC; CDR3: CASSLTSGEAYNEQFF
V: TRBV13; size: NA; D: NA; J: TRBJ2-5; DNA: TGTGCCAGCAGCTTTTGGCCCAATCAAGAGACCCAGTACTTC; CDR3: CASSFWPNQETQYF
V: TRBV7-9; size: NA; D: TRBD2; J: TRBJ2-3; DNA: TGTGCCAGCAGCTTGACATCGGCGGGGGGCACAGATACGCAGTATTTT; CDR3: CASSLTSAGGTDTQYF
V: TRBV9; size: NA; D: NA; J: TRBJ2-3; DNA: TGTGCCAGCAGCCTCCAGGTCCTAGACACAGATACGCAGTATTTT; CDR3: CASSLQVLDTDTQYF
V: TRBV6-2/TRBV6-3; size: few; D: TRBD1; J: TRBJ1-1; DNA: TGTGCCAGCAGTTCCATCAATGACAGGGGAAACACTGAAGCTTTCTTT; CDR3: CASSSINDRGNTEAFF
V: TRBV15; size: NA; D: NA; J: TRBJ1-1; DNA: TGTGCCACCAGCAGAGATAGGATCACTGAAGCTTTCTTT; CDR3: CATSRDRITEAFF
V: TRBV30; size: NA; D: NA; J: TRBJ2-1; DNA: TGTGCCTGGAGTTCAGTGGCGGGACTTGGCTACAATGAGCAGTTCTTC; CDR3: CAWSSVAGLGYNEQFF
V: TRBV6-2/TRBV6-3; size: NA; D: TRBD1; J: TRBJ2-7; DNA: TGTGCCAGCAGCTCTCCGGGACAGGGGGTTTACGAGCAGTACTTC; CDR3: CASSSPGQGVYEQYF
V: TRBV19; size: NA; D: TRBD1; J: TRBJ2-7; DNA: TGTGCCAGTAGTATCGCTACAGGGGGGTCCAACGAGCAGTACTTC; CDR3: CASSIATGGSNEQYF
V: TRBV9; size: NA; D: NA; J: TRBJ1-2; DNA: TGTGCCAGCAGCGGAAACAGTGGCGGCTACACCTTC; CDR3: CASSGNSGGYTF
V: TRBV28; size: NA; D: NA; J: TRBJ2-7; DNA: TGTGCCAGCAGCCCTCGACCTCCCTCCCGCGAGCAGTACTTC; CDR3: CASSPRPPSREQYF
V: TRBV15; size: NA; D: NA; J: TRBJ1-2; DNA: TGTGCCACCAGCAGAGATGTGTGGGAAGGACGGGGCTACACCTTC; CDR3: CATSRDVWEGRGYTF
V: TRBV6-5; size: NA; D: NA; J: TRBJ1-1; DNA: TGTGCCAGCAGCATTAAATGGAACACTGAAGCTTTCTTT; CDR3: CASSIKWNTEAFF
V: TRBV27; size: NA; D: TRBD1; J: TRBJ2-3; DNA: TGTGCCAGCAGTTTATCCACAGGGGGTGGCACAGATACGCAGTATTTT; CDR3: CASSLSTGGGTDTQYF
V: TRBV6-2/TRBV6-3; size: NA; D: NA; J: TRBJ1-2; DNA: TGTGCCAGCAGTTACGACAGAAACTATGGCTACACCTTC; CDR3: CASSYDRNYGYTF
V: TRBV7-3; size: NA; D: NA; J: TRBJ2-5; DNA: TGTGCCAGCAGCTCAGGCCTAGGTTTGGAGACCCAGTACTTC; CDR3: CASSSGLGLETQYF
V: TRBV7-9; size: NA; D: NA; J: TRBJ2-3; DNA: TGTGCCAGCAGGGGGTCGTGGGGCACAGATACGCAGTATTTT; CDR3: CASRGSWGTDTQYF
V: TRBV4-2; size: NA; D: NA; J: TRBJ1-1; DNA: TGTGCCAGCAGCCAAGATCTCGCCACTGAAGCTTTCTTT; CDR3: CASSQDLATEAFF
V: TRBV11-2; size: NA; D: TRBD2; J: TRBJ2-5; DNA: TGTGCCAGCAGCACCCTCACCGGGACTAGCGGGAGAGAAGAGACCCAGTACTTC; CDR3: CASSTLTGTSGREETQYF
V: TRBV5-1; size: once; D: NA; J: TRBJ1-4; DNA: TGCGCCAGCAGCTTGGGTGGGGGCCCAACTAATGAAAAACTGTTTTTT; CDR3: CASSLGGGPTNEKLFF
V: TRBV5-1; size: NA; D: NA; J: TRBJ1-1; DNA: TGCGCCAGCAGCTTAATTAGTACCGCTGAAGCTTTCTTT; CDR3: CASSLISTAEAFF
V: TRBV6-5; size: once; D: TRBD2; J: TRBJ2-5; DNA: TGTGCCAGCGCCGGGGGGTACCAAGAGACCCAGTACTTC; CDR3: CASAGGYQETQYF
V: TRBV18; size: NA; D: NA; J: TRBJ2-1; DNA: TGTGCCAGCTCACCTGGAAGGAATGAGCAGTTCTTC; CDR3: CASSPGRNEQFF
V: TRBV9; size: NA; D: NA; J: TRBJ2-3; DNA: TGTGCCAGCAGCGTAGGTGGTGGGGGCGGCAGCACAGATACGCAGTATTTT; CDR3: CASSVGGGGGSTDTQYF
V: TRBV3-1/TRBV3-2; size: NA; D: NA; J: TRBJ2-7; DNA: TGTGCCAGCAGCCAAAATTCCCCAGTTAGGGGGGCGGAGCAGTACTTC; CDR3: CASSQNSPVRGAEQYF
V: TRBV7-2; size: NA; D: TRBD2; J: TRBJ2-7; DNA: TGTGCCAGCAGCTTAGGACTAGCGGGAGCGGGGGCTCAGTACTTC; CDR3: CASSLGLAGAGAQYF
V: TRBV28; size: NA; D: NA; J: TRBJ1-1; DNA: TGTGCCAGCAGTTCCCAATCTCTTGAGGAAGCTTTCTTT; CDR3: CASSSQSLEEAFF
V: TRBV3-1/TRBV3-2; size: NA; D: TRBD1; J: TRBJ2-5; DNA: TGTGCCAGCAGCCGGGGACAGGGGAAAGAGACCCAGTACTTC; CDR3: CASSRGQGKETQYF
V: TRBV27; size: NA; D: NA; J: TRBJ2-5; DNA: TGTGCCAGCAGTTGGCATCAGCAAGAGACCCAGTACTTC; CDR3: CASSWHQQETQYF
V: TRBV19; size: NA; D: TRBD1; J: TRBJ2-7; DNA: TGTGCCAGTAGTCCAAGGACAGGGGGTGGAGAGCAGTACTTC; CDR3: CASSPRTGGGEQYF
V: TRBV29-1; size: NA; D: TRBD1; J: TRBJ1-2; DNA: TGCAGCGCCTGGGGCCGGACAGGGGGCTATGGCTACACCTTC; CDR3: CSAWGRTGGYGYTF
V: TRBV30; size: NA; D: TRBD1; J: TRBJ2-6; DNA: TGTGCCTGGAGTTCACAGGGGGCCGGAGTCACTGGGGCCAACGTCCTGACTTTC; CDR3: CAWSSQGAGVTGANVLTF
V: TRBV5-1; size: NA; D: TRBD1; J: TRBJ1-6; DNA: TGCGCCAGCAGCCTGGACAGGATGGAATCACCCCTCCACTTT; CDR3: CASSLDRMESPLHF
V: TRBV27; size: NA; D: NA; J: TRBJ2-3; DNA: TGTGCCAGCAGTTCCCTCTCTAGCACAGATACGCAGTATTTT; CDR3: CASSSLSSTDTQYF
V: TRBV7-3; size: NA; D: TRBD2; J: TRBJ2-1; DNA: TGTGCCAGCAGCTTACCGACTAGCGGGAGTGGATATGAGCAGTTCTTC; CDR3: CASSLPTSGSGYEQFF
V: TRBV6-5; size: NA; D: TRBD1; J: TRBJ1-1; DNA: TGTGCCAGCAAGGGAGGGACAGTCGGGATTGAAGCTTTCTTT; CDR3: CASKGGTVGIEAFF
V: TRBV11-2; size: NA; D: TRBD1; J: TRBJ2-7; DNA: TGTGCCAGCAGCTCAAATCTCTGGGGGGACAGGGGCCCCGAGCAGTACTTC; CDR3: CASSSNLWGDRGPEQYF
V: TRBV7-2; size: NA; D: NA; J: TRBJ2-7; DNA: TGTGCCAGCAGCTTCGACACCTCCGGCACTTACGAGCAGTACTTC; CDR3: CASSFDTSGTYEQYF
V: TRBV7-3; size: NA; D: TRBD2; J: TRBJ2-3; DNA: TGTGCCAGCAGCCTCGCCCGACTAGCGGGAAGCGATACGCAGTATTTT; CDR3: CASSLARLAGSDTQYF
V: TRBV30; size: NA; D: NA; J: TRBJ2-7; DNA: TGTGCCTGGAGTGGAAGATGGGACGGGACCTACGAGCAGTACTTC; CDR3: CAWSGRWDGTYEQYF
V: TRBV30; size: NA; D: NA; J: TRBJ2-7; DNA: TGTGCCTGGAGTGTACCTCTGTCCTACGAGCAGTACTTC; CDR3: CAWSVPLSYEQYF
V: TRBV19; size: NA; D: NA; J: TRBJ1-4; DNA: TGTGCCAGTAGTATAGATCTTGGTACTAATGAAAAACTGTTTTTT; CDR3: CASSIDLGTNEKLFF
V: TRBV5-1; size: NA; D: NA; J: TRBJ1-1; DNA: TGCGCCAGCAGCTTGGAGGGTTTGAACACTGAAGCTTTCTTT; CDR3: CASSLEGLNTEAFF
V: TRBV11-2; size: NA; D: TRBD2; J: TRBJ2-5; DNA: TGTGCCAGCCTAGCGGGGGGGCAGGGGACCCAGTACTTC; CDR3: CASLAGGQGTQYF
V: TRBV5-1; size: once; D: NA; J: TRBJ2-7; DNA: TGCGCCAGCAGCTTGGGAGACAGGGTCCGGCGGGGGGAGCAGTACTTC; CDR3: CASSLGDRVRRGEQYF
V: TRBV6-5; size: NA; D: NA; J: TRBJ2-1; DNA: TGTGCCAGCAGCAGACCGGGTGAGCAGTTCTTC; CDR3: CASSRPGEQFF
V: TRBV7-8; size: NA; D: NA; J: TRBJ2-7; DNA: TGTGCCAGCATCCCTTCCGTGGCGGGATCGTCCTACGAGCAGTACTTC; CDR3: CASIPSVAGSSYEQYF
V: TRBV6-2/TRBV6-3; size: few; D: NA; J: TRBJ2-3; DNA: TGTGCCAGCAGTTTCCGGGACACAGATACGCAGTATTTT; CDR3: CASSFRDTDTQYF
V: TRBV4-3; size: NA; D: NA; J: TRBJ1-4; DNA: TGCGCCAGCAGCCAAGATCGGTTGGCAGGACTTAATGAAAAACTGTTTTTT; CDR3: CASSQDRLAGLNEKLFF
V: TRBV7-6; size: NA; D: TRBD1; J: TRBJ2-3; DNA: TGTGCCAGCAGCTTATCCGACAGGGGATCTAGCACAGATACGCAGTATTTT; CDR3: CASSLSDRGSSTDTQYF
V: TRBV11-2; size: NA; D: NA; J: TRBJ1-1; DNA: TGTGCCAGCAGCCCTCGTCAGGGGATGAACACTGAAGCTTTCTTT; CDR3: CASSPRQGMNTEAFF
V: TRBV21-1; size: NA; D: NA; J: TRBJ1-1; DNA: TGTGCCAGCAGCAAAGGAGGACTGCCTATCGAAGCTTTCTTT; CDR3: CASSKGGLPIEAFF